Listed below are T cell receptor beta chains from one sample, sequenced in a study of cytomegalovirus exposure and HLA in healthy donors. Using immunoSEQ multiplex PCR, the repertoire was profiled, and TCRdb retains in-frame clones only, with some absent. The table lists about 150,000 clones, around 80% of them singletons. The sample comprised PBMCs. The receptor source for this set is a man aged 25-45 years in good health and CMV-seropositive. Each CDR3 is given with its conserved first and last residue. Fields, in order: D gene, V gene, J gene, CDR3 length, clone size, CDR3 protein, CDR3 DNA. The D gene is left open where the match is weak. Rows give clone size only sometimes, using once, few, many, or a class for an expanded clone.

d_call: TRBD2; v_call: TRBV10-3; j_call: TRBJ2-2; cdr3_length: 14; clone_size: NA; cdr3_aa: CATEPSGNTGELFF; cdr3_nt: TGTGCCACCGAGCCTAGCGGGAACACCGGGGAGCTGTTTTTT
d_call: TRBD1; v_call: TRBV27; j_call: TRBJ1-2; cdr3_length: 17; clone_size: NA; cdr3_aa: CASHPTLDRGFNYGYTF; cdr3_nt: TGTGCCAGCCACCCCACCCTGGACAGGGGGTTTAACTATGGCTACACCTTC
d_call: NA; v_call: TRBV7-2; j_call: TRBJ1-1; cdr3_length: 17; clone_size: NA; cdr3_aa: CASSLARPRQINTEAFF; cdr3_nt: TGTGCCAGCAGCTTAGCGCGCCCCCGACAGATCAACACTGAAGCTTTCTTT
d_call: TRBD1; v_call: TRBV10-3; j_call: TRBJ2-5; cdr3_length: 13; clone_size: NA; cdr3_aa: CAIGDRAQETQYF; cdr3_nt: TGTGCCATCGGGGACAGGGCGCAAGAGACCCAGTACTTC
d_call: TRBD2; v_call: TRBV4-2; j_call: TRBJ2-1; cdr3_length: 15; clone_size: NA; cdr3_aa: CASSTEREPYNEQFF; cdr3_nt: TGTGCCAGCAGCACCGAGCGGGAACCCTACAATGAGCAGTTCTTC
d_call: TRBD1; v_call: TRBV28; j_call: TRBJ2-2; cdr3_length: 13; clone_size: NA; cdr3_aa: CAAGTENTGELFF; cdr3_nt: TGTGCCGCCGGGACAGAGAACACCGGGGAGCTGTTTTTT
d_call: NA; v_call: TRBV15; j_call: TRBJ2-1; cdr3_length: 16; clone_size: once; cdr3_aa: CATSRDKKTGTNEQFF; cdr3_nt: TGTGCCACCAGCAGAGACAAAAAGACAGGGACTAATGAGCAGTTCTTC
d_call: NA; v_call: TRBV6-1; j_call: TRBJ1-1; cdr3_length: 11; clone_size: NA; cdr3_aa: CASSEDGEAFF; cdr3_nt: TGTGCCAGCAGTGAAGACGGTGAAGCTTTCTTT
d_call: NA; v_call: TRBV28; j_call: TRBJ2-1; cdr3_length: 12; clone_size: NA; cdr3_aa: CASSLWREGEFF; cdr3_nt: TGTGCCAGCAGTTTATGGCGGGAAGGGGAGTTCTTC
d_call: NA; v_call: TRBV7-8; j_call: TRBJ1-5; cdr3_length: 14; clone_size: NA; cdr3_aa: CASTLERDNQPQHF; cdr3_nt: TGTGCCAGCACCTTAGAGAGGGACAATCAGCCCCAGCATTTT
d_call: TRBD1; v_call: TRBV29-1; j_call: TRBJ1-5; cdr3_length: 13; clone_size: NA; cdr3_aa: CSAGTDLNQPQHF; cdr3_nt: TGCAGCGCCGGGACAGATCTCAATCAGCCCCAGCATTTT
d_call: TRBD1; v_call: TRBV7-9; j_call: TRBJ1-1; cdr3_length: 17; clone_size: NA; cdr3_aa: CASSQGTGGFVFTEAFF; cdr3_nt: TGTGCCAGCAGCCAAGGGACAGGGGGATTTGTCTTCACTGAAGCTTTCTTT
d_call: NA; v_call: TRBV12-5; j_call: TRBJ1-5; cdr3_length: 16; clone_size: NA; cdr3_aa: CASGIDTGGNHQPQHF; cdr3_nt: TGTGCTAGTGGTATAGACACGGGGGGGAACCATCAGCCCCAGCATTTT
d_call: TRBD1; v_call: TRBV5-6; j_call: TRBJ1-1; cdr3_length: 14; clone_size: NA; cdr3_aa: CASSHGTGGTEAFF; cdr3_nt: TGTGCCAGCAGCCACGGGACAGGGGGCACTGAAGCTTTCTTT
d_call: TRBD2; v_call: TRBV27; j_call: TRBJ2-7; cdr3_length: 17; clone_size: NA; cdr3_aa: CASSPYNSGRAGYEQYF; cdr3_nt: TGTGCCAGCAGTCCATATAATAGCGGGAGGGCCGGGTACGAGCAGTACTTC
d_call: NA; v_call: TRBV4-2; j_call: TRBJ1-5; cdr3_length: 16; clone_size: few; cdr3_aa: CASSPTRVLSNQPQHF; cdr3_nt: TGTGCCAGCAGCCCCACCCGGGTCCTTAGCAATCAGCCCCAGCATTTT
d_call: NA; v_call: TRBV7-2; j_call: TRBJ1-2; cdr3_length: 16; clone_size: few; cdr3_aa: CASSLEAGVTVRGYTF; cdr3_nt: TGTGCCAGCAGCTTAGAGGCCGGGGTGACCGTTCGGGGCTACACCTTC
d_call: NA; v_call: TRBV7-9; j_call: TRBJ2-1; cdr3_length: 17; clone_size: NA; cdr3_aa: CASSLGMEGSSYNEQFF; cdr3_nt: TGTGCCAGCAGCTTAGGGATGGAGGGAAGCTCCTACAATGAGCAGTTCTTC